This T cell receptor beta chain comes out of a study of cytomegalovirus exposure and HLA in healthy donors. As for the study in general: Ancestry clustering placed around four fifths of approximately 370 genotyped donors in the Caucasian-associated cluster.

Of note for this clone: Antigen: not known.

This PCR relied on a set of 60 Vbeta primers and 13 Jbeta primers. This table comes from immunoSEQ multiplex PCR, and its TCRdb copy is limited to in-frame clones, with some not included. The sample gives about 130,000 clones, approximately 75% of which show up once; under 7% is in the top ten. The V and J ends lost 4 bases and 4 bases, in that order; junction bases with no gene match: 7. Germline values: CDR1 SQVTM, CDR2 ANQGSEA. The CDR3 is 14 amino acids. Study observations and caveats: Further analysis, carried out later, found HLA-associated TCR beta chains more clonally expanded than equally common other chains. A link between a missense DCLRE1C variant and TCR beta V- and J-gene trimming emerged from a later analysis.

The clonotype comes from a woman aged 40 to 50 in good health and CMV-seropositive. This chain joins TRBV29-1 and TRBJ2-1, with TRBD2 identical over 7 bases. The specimen sequenced was PBMCs. CDR3 in amino acids: CSVVPLAVYNEQFF. The DNA of the CDR3 is TGCAGCGTTGTTCCCCTAGCGGTTTACAATGAGCAGTTCTTC.